What follows is one T cell receptor (beta chain) and its context. Its binding antigen is unknown. Per-base qualities were not stored, and no clone one base away is much larger. The record originates from a study of control samples from healthy donors and cancer patients (dated by TCRdb to the early 2020s). The library was prepared using the immunoSEQ multiplex PCR assay. The table comes from immuneACCESS by way of TCRdb, which keeps in-frame sequences with V and J called. Part of the clones is missing from these tables; in studies checked, under half for an unresolved V gene and the rest for unknown reasons. Here the sample has approximately 93,000 clones; around 90% occur a single time. In total, the top ten clones hold 8.5% to 10% of the sample. Cut back by 3 bases and 0 bases, the V and J ends lie 7 bases apart. The germline V gene sets CDR1 to SGHRS and CDR2 to YFSETQ. Counted from cysteine to phenylalanine, this CDR3 has 14 amino acids. Only the CDR3 DNA is retained, 42 bases long and in frame from the first base.

The rearrangement combines TRBV5-1 with TRBJ1-3, with the D gene too uncertain to name. This clonotype originated in a woman in her forties or fifties with colorectal cancer. Source material: PBMCs. DNA sequence: TGCGCCAGCAGCTCAGGACTCTCTGGAAACACCATATATTTT. The translation is CASSSGLSGNTIYF.